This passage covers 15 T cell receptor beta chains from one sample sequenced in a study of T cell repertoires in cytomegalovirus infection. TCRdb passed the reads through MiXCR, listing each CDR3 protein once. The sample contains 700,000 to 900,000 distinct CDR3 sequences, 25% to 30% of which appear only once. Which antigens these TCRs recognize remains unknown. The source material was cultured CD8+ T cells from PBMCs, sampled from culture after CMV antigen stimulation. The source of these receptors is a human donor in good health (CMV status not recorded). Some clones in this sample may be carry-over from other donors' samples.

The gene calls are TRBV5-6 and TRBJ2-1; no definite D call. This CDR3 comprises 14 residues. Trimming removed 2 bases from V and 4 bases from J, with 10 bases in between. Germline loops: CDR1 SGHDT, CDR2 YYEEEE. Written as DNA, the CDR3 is TGTGCCAGCAGCTTTCGGAACAGTTACAATGAGCAGTTCTTC. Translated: CASSFRNSYNEQFF.

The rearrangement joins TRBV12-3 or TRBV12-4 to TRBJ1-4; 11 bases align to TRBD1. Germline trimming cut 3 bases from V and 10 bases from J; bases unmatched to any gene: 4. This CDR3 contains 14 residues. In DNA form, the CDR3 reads TGTGCCAGCAGTTTGGGACAGGGGGAGGGAAAACTGTTTTTT. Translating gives CASSLGQGEGKLFF.

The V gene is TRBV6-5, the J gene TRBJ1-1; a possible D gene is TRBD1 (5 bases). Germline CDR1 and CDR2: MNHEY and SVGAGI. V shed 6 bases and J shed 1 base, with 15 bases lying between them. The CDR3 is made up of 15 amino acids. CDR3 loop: CASRRAPGQNTEAFF. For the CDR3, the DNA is TGTGCCAGCAGACGAGCCCCTGGACAGAACACTGAAGCTTTCTTT.

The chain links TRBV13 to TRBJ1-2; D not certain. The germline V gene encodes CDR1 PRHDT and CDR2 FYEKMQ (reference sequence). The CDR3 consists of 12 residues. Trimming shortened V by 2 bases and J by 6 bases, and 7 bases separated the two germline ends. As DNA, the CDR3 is TGTGCCAGCAGCTTAACACCTGATGGCTACACCTTC. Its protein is CASSLTPDGYTF.

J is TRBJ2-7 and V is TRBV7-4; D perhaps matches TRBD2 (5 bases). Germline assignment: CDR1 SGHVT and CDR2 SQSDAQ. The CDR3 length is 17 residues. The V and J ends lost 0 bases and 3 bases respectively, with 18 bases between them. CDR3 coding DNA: TGTGCCAGCAGCTTAGCGTCCGGAGGAGTCAGAGACTACGAGCAGTACTTC. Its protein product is CASSLASGGVRDYEQYF. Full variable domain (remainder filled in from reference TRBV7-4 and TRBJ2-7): GAGVSQSPRYKVAKRGRDVALRCDSISGHVTLYWYRQTLGQGSEVLTYSQSDAQRDKSGRPSGRFSAERPERSVSTLKIQRTEQGDSAVYLCASSLASGGVRDYEQYFGPGTRLTVT.

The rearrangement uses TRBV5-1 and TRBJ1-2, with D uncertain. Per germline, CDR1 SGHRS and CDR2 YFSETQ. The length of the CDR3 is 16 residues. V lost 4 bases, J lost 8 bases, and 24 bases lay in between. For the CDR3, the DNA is TGCGCCAGCAGCCCGGTACGGGTCAGTTCCTATCCCGGCTACACCTTC. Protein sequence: CASSPVRVSSYPGYTF.

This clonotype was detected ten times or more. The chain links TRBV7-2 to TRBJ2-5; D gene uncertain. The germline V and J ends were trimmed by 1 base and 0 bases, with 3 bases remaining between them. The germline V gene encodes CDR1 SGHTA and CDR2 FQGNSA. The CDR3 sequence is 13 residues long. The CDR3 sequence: CASSLGYQETQYF. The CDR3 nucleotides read TGTGCCAGCAGCTTAGGGTACCAAGAGACCCAGTACTTC.

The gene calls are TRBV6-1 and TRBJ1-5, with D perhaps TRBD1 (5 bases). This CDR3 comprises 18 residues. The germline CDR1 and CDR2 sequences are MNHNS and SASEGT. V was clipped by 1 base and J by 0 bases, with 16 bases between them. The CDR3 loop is CASSEGTGTYYSNQPQHF. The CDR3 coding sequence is TGTGCCAGCAGTGAAGGTACAGGAACCTATTATAGCAATCAGCCCCAGCATTTT.

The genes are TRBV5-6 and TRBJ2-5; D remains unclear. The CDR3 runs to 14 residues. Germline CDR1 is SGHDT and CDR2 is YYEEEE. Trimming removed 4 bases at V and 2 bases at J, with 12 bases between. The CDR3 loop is CASSTLWVQETQYF. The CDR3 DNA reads TGTGCCAGCAGCACATTGTGGGTTCAAGAGACCCAGTACTTC.

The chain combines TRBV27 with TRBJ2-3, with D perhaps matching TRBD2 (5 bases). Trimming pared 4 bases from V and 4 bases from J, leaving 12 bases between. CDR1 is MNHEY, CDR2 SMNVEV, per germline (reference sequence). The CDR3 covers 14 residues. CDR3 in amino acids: CASSSDYLPDTQYF. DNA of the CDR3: TGTGCCAGCAGTTCTGACTACCTTCCAGATACGCAGTATTTT.

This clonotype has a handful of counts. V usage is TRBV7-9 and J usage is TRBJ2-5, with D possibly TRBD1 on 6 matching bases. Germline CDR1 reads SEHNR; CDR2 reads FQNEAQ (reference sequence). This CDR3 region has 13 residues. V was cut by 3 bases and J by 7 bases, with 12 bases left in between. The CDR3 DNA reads TGTGCCAGCAGCTTGGACAGTTTACGGACCCAGTACTTC. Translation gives CASSLDSLRTQYF.

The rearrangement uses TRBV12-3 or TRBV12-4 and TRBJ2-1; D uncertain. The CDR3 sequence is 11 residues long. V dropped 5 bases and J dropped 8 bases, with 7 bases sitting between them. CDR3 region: CASSDNYEQFF. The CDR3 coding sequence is TGTGCCAGCAGTGACAATTATGAGCAGTTCTTC.

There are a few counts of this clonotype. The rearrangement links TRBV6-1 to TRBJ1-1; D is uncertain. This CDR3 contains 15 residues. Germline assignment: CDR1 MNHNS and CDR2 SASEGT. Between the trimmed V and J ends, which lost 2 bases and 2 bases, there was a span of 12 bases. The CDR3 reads CASSERELGNTEAFF. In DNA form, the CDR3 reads TGTGCCAGCAGTGAAAGGGAATTGGGTAACACTGAAGCTTTCTTT.

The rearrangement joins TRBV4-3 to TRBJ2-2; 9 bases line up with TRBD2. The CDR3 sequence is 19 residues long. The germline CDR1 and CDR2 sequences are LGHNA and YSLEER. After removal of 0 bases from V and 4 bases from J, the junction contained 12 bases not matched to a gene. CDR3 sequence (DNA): TGCGCCAGCAGCCAAGATAGCCTAGCGGGATCTCGTGGCACCGGGGAGCTGTTTTTT. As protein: CASSQDSLAGSRGTGELFF.

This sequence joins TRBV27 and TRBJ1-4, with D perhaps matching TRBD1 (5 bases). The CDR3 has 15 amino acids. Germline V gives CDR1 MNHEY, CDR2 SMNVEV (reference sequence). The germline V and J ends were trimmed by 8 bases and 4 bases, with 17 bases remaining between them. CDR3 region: CASGRSGTGNEKLFF. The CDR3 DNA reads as TGTGCCAGCGGCCGATCCGGGACGGGTAATGAAAAACTGTTTTTT. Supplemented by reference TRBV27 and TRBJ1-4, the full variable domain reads EAQVTQNPRYLITVTGKKLTVTCSQNMNHEYMSWYRQDPGLGLRQIYYSMNVEVTDKGDVPEGYKVSRKEKRNFPLILESPSPNQTSLYFCASGRSGTGNEKLFFGSGTQLSVL.